These 6 T cell receptor beta chains came from one sample sequenced in a study of blood T cell repertoires in COVID-19. Assay used: immunoSEQ multiplex PCR; TCRdb lists only in-frame clones, some missing. Of over 95,000 clones in the sample, about 88% are singletons; the top ten hold roughly 17%. The sequenced sample consisted of peripheral blood. The source of these receptors is an older woman with acute or convalescent COVID-19.

The chain couples TRBV2 to TRBJ1-1, with D maybe TRBD1 (6 bases). The CDR3 runs to 14 residues. Germline V lookup: CDR1 SNHLY, CDR2 FYNNEI. V was clipped by 7 bases and J by 1 base, with 13 bases between them. The CDR3 nucleotides are TGTGCCAGCATTCCGCAGGGGTGGAACACTGAAGCTTTCTTT. Translation: CASIPQGWNTEAFF.

The chain uses TRBV19 and TRBJ1-3, with 7 bases matching TRBD1. The CDR3 has 12 amino acids. Germline V gene sequence: CDR1 LNHDA, CDR2 SQIVND (reference sequence). With 6 bases clipped from V and 4 bases from J, the junction kept 0 bases outside the gene matches. CDR3 nucleotide sequence: TGTGCCAGTAGAGGGGGCGGAAACACCATATATTTT. It specifies CASRGGGNTIYF.

The V and J genes are TRBV28 and TRBJ1-4; TRBD1 matches at 12 bases. Germline V gene lookup returns CDR1 MDHEN and CDR2 SYDVKM. The CDR3 has 16 residues. After removal of 6 bases from V and 5 bases from J, the junction contained 7 bases not matched to a gene. CDR3 region: CASSSGTGGVNEKLFF. In DNA, the CDR3 is TGTGCCAGCAGCTCCGGGACAGGGGGCGTCAATGAAAAACTGTTTTTT. The full variable domain, rest sourced from reference TRBV28 and TRBJ1-4, is DVKVTQSSRYLVKRTGEKVFLECVQDMDHENMFWYRQDPGLGLRLIYFSYDVKMKEKGDIPEGYSVSREKKERFSLILESASTNQTSMYLCASSSGTGGVNEKLFFGSGTQLSVL.

The genes are TRBV10-2 and TRBJ1-2; a weak D match, TRBD1 (5 bases). Germline CDR1 and CDR2: WSHSY and SAAADI. The CDR3 consists of 13 residues. V was cut by 7 bases and J by 5 bases, with 14 bases left in between. CDR3 sequence (DNA): TGCGCCAGCACTTCGACCGGGGGGTATGGCTACACCTTC. This codes for CASTSTGGYGYTF.

The CDR3 loop reads CASSLSTGVYGYTF. In DNA, the CDR3 is TGTGCCAGCAGTTTGTCGACAGGGGTCTATGGCTACACCTTC. This rearrangement joins TRBV27 to TRBJ1-2; TRBD1 aligns across 8 bases. The germline CDR1 and CDR2 sequences are MNHEY and SMNVEV (reference sequence). Trimming took 3 bases from V and 4 from J; bases not matched to a gene: 4. The CDR3 consists of 14 residues.

The chain carries TRBV7-9 and TRBJ1-1, with no clear D. This CDR3 has 12 amino acids. The V end lost 5 bases, the J end lost 1 base, and 5 bases lay between the germline ends. CDR1 is SEHNR and CDR2 is FQNEAQ in the germline V gene (reference sequence). CDR3 protein: CASSHPNTEAFF. CDR3 in DNA: TGTGCCAGCAGCCATCCGAACACTGAAGCTTTCTTT.